The source of this T cell receptor (beta chain) is a study of CD8 T cells in ankylosing spondylitis (dated by TCRdb to about 2017). About the full investigation: To find TCR variants linked to disease, the study profiled T cell receptor beta repertoires in ankylosing spondylitis patients and healthy donors. The full study cohort was made up of about two dozen ankylosing spondylitis patients and roughly 98 healthy donors. Peripheral blood was sampled, and synovial fluid was additionally collected from ankylosing spondylitis patients. The study at large found these results: Some TCR beta motif variants had previously been reported in synovial fluid and blood of reactive arthritis patients, which suggested common disease-initiation mechanisms. The disease-linked clones were reported as significantly enriched in matched synovial fluid samples from ankylosing spondylitis patients. A TCR beta motif of about 8 highly homologous amino acid variants appeared characteristic of blood from ankylosing spondylitis patients. In peripheral blood, the disease-linked clones were found at relatively low frequencies and had a CD8+ phenotype.

Data came from an Illumina HiSeq 2500. Quantitative 5'-RACE with molecular barcodes was used to prepare TCR beta libraries. The original pipeline was this. A new computational method, built on a probabilistic model of VDJ rearrangement, was used to identify disease-linked TCR variants. The public reads were quality trimmed at Q25 with fastp and then assembled into clones with MiXCR by TCRdb, keeping productive beta chains. Records with the same CDR3 protein are collapsed into one entry carrying the most frequent genes and DNA. In this record, the V and J calls reflect TCRdb's handling and not the investigators' own analysis. For this sample there are hundreds of thousands of distinct CDR3 sequences; roughly 15% appear just once. The ten largest make up approximately 0.97% of the sample. This clonotype was picked up a small number of times. This receptor's antigen is unknown. There are no base qualities to consult, and no much larger clone falls within one base.

Sequencing input: blood, either unsorted or a sorted T cell fraction (not recorded which). The clonotype comes from a male donor with ankylosing spondylitis.

The CDR3 amino acid sequence is: CASSLLIAGGVAHEQFF. The nucleotide sequence reads as follows: TGTGCCAGCAGTTTACTGATAGCGGGGGGGGTAGCCCATGAGCAGTTCTTC. The sequence joins TRBV27 to TRBJ2-1, with 11 junctional bases fitting TRBD2. The CDR3 goes from the cysteine to the phenylalanine over 17 residues. The retained sequence is limited to the CDR3, 51 bases, with the frame set at the first base. The germline V and J ends show losses of 2 bases and 8 bases respectively, and no gene match explains 11 bases of the junction. Via the germline V gene (reference sequence), CDR1 is MNHEY and CDR2 SMNVEV.